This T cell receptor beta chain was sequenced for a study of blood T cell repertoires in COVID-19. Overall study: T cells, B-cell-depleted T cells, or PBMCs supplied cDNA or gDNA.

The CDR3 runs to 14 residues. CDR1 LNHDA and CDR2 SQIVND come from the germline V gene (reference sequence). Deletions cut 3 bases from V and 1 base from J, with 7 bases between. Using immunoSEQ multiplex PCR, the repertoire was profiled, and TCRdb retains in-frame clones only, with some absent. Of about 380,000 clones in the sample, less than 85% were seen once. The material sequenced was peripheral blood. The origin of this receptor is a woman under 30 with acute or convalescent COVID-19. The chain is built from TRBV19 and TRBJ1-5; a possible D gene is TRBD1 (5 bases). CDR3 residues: CASSIAGSNQPQHF. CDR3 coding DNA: TGTGCCAGTAGTATCGCAGGGAGCAATCAGCCCCAGCATTTT. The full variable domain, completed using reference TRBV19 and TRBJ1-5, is DGGITQSPKYLFRKEGQNVTLSCEQNLNHDAMYWYRQDPGQGLRLIYYSQIVNDFQKGDIAEGYSVSREKKESFPLTVTSAQKNPTAFYLCASSIAGSNQPQHFGDGTRLSIL.